Shown below are 22 T cell receptor beta chains from a single sample sequenced in a study of molecular identifiers for immune sequencing clone quantification. MiXCR was run by TCRdb on the PCR reads, yielding one entry per CDR3 protein. The sample comprises some 580,000 distinct CDR3 sequences, about 25% of which are singletons, and around 0.78% rests with the top ten. Sequencing was carried out using naive CD8+ T cells from blood, with Jurkat cell RNA spiked in. Subset: FACS-sorted CD8+CD4-CCR7+CD45RA+ naive T cells. The receptors stem from a human donor in good health. Some libraries in this study had Jurkat cell RNA spiked in.

This clonotype came up many times. This chain uses TRBV28 with TRBJ2-7; D is ambiguous. Germline V CDR1 and CDR2: MDHEN, SYDVKM. Trimming took 2 bases from V and 5 from J, leaving 13 bases between them. The CDR3 contains 14 residues. The DNA of the CDR3 is TGTGCCAGCAGTTTAGTGAGGTTAGTTGACGAGCAGTACTTC. Its protein product is CASSLVRLVDEQYF.

This clonotype occurred many times. The genes are TRBV4-3 and TRBJ2-1, with D unclear. Germline values: CDR1 LGHNA, CDR2 YSLEER. This CDR3 comprises 15 residues. Trimming stripped 0 bases from V and 3 bases from J, with 9 bases between. CDR3 coding DNA: TGCGCCAGCAGCCAAGATCCCACGGGCTACAATGAGCAGTTCTTC. Translated: CASSQDPTGYNEQFF.

This clonotype appeared a single time. This sequence joins TRBV4-2 and TRBJ2-2, with D hard to call. The V gene's germline CDR1 is LGHNA and CDR2 YNFKEQ. Trimming took off 0 bases at V and 2 bases at J, with 13 bases between the two ends. The CDR3 totals 17 residues. The CDR3 DNA follows: TGTGCCAGCAGCCAAGACCGACTCTCGGCTAACACCGGGGAGCTGTTTTTT. Encoded protein: CASSQDRLSANTGELFF.

This clonotype was seen a few times. The chain joins TRBV20-1 to TRBJ2-3; 8 positions agree with TRBD2. The CDR3 is 16 amino acids. The trim removed 1 base at V and 2 bases at J, leaving 8 bases unmatched. Germline CDR1 reads DFQATT; CDR2 reads SNEGSKA (reference sequence). CDR3 sequence: CSARGTLAVTTDTQYF. CDR3 bases: TGCAGTGCTAGAGGGACACTAGCGGTAACCACAGATACGCAGTATTTT.

This clonotype was found many times. V gene TRBV19 combines with J gene TRBJ1-5; the D gene is possibly TRBD1 (6 bases). V lost 5 bases to trimming and J lost 2 bases, with 25 bases between them. Germline assignment: CDR1 LNHDA and CDR2 SQIVND (reference sequence). CDR3 length: 19 amino acids. This chain's CDR3 is CASSQMGGRGSVRNQPQHF. The CDR3 coding sequence is TGTGCCAGTAGTCAGATGGGGGGGCGCGGGTCGGTTCGCAATCAGCCCCAGCATTTT.

This clonotype was recorded many times. V and J are TRBV30 and TRBJ1-1; D perhaps matches TRBD1 (5 bases). The CDR3 is 13 amino acids. Germline CDR1 reads GTSNPN; CDR2 reads SVGIG (reference sequence). Trimming removed 0 bases at V and 4 bases at J, with 9 bases between. The CDR3, as DNA: TGTGCCTGGAGTGTACTGCAGGGCACTGAAGCTTTCTTT. This codes for CAWSVLQGTEAFF.

The sample holds a few counts of this clonotype. This may come from a read error, since a much larger clone is one base off. The V call is TRBV5-1, the J call TRBJ2-3; D gene unclear. CDR3 length: 13 amino acids. Germline V lookup: CDR1 SGHRS, CDR2 YFSETQ. CDR3 residues: CAGSSPPADTQYF. The CDR3, as DNA: TGCGCCGGCAGCTCCCCTCCCGCAGATACGCAGTATTTT. Drawing the rest from reference TRBV5-1 and TRBJ2-3, the complete variable domain is KAGVTQTPRYLIKTRGQQVTLSCSPISGHRSVSWYQQTPGQGLQFLFEYFSETQRNKGNFPGRFSGRQFSNSRSEMNVSTLELGDSALYLCAGSSPPADTQYFGPGTRLTVL.

In its sample, this clonotype was seen a few times. This may stem from a read error, because a much larger clone lies one nucleotide away. The chain recombines TRBV7-9 with TRBJ1-1; D is uncertain. The CDR3 spans 15 residues. CDR1 and CDR2 (germline): SEHNR, FQNEAQ (reference sequence). The CDR3 spells CASSLAFGGRTEALF. The CDR3 nucleotides are TGTGCCAGCAGCTTAGCGTTCGGAGGGAGGACTGAAGCTCTCTTT.

The chain carries TRBV4-2 and TRBJ2-7; 12 bases are shared with TRBD2. The junction had 5 bases not matched to a gene; V was cut back by 3 bases and J by 5 bases. The CDR3 sequence is 15 residues long. Looked up from germline, CDR1 is LGHNA and CDR2 is YNFKEQ. Written as DNA, the CDR3 is TGTGCCAGCAGCCATCTGCGACTAGCGGGAGACGAGCAGTACTTC. Protein: CASSHLRLAGDEQYF.

This clonotype was detected ten times or more. V usage is TRBV30 and J usage is TRBJ2-4, with a weak D call TRBD1 (5 bases). The ends were cut back, 3 bases at V and 1 base at J, with 13 bases in the middle. The germline CDR1 and CDR2 sequences are GTSNPN and SVGIG (reference sequence). This CDR3 spans 15 amino acids. CDR3 amino acids: CAWSDSRAAKNIQYF. CDR3 DNA sequence: TGTGCCTGGAGCGACTCCAGGGCCGCCAAAAACATTCAGTACTTC.

The chain recombines TRBV13 with TRBJ2-7, with 11 bases identical to TRBD2. The junction had 6 bases not matched to a gene; V was cut back by 5 bases and J by 3 bases. The V gene's germline CDR1 is PRHDT and CDR2 FYEKMQ (reference sequence). The CDR3 has 15 residues. The CDR3 loop is CASSHGTSGYYEQYF. CDR3 in DNA: TGTGCCAGCAGCCACGGGACTAGCGGATACTACGAGCAGTACTTC.

Only a few counts were recorded for this clonotype. The chain combines TRBV7-9 with TRBJ1-2, with a possible D match to TRBD1 (5 bases). The germline gives CDR1 SEHNR, CDR2 FQNEAQ (reference sequence). V was trimmed by 5 bases and J by 2 bases, leaving 18 bases between them. CDR3 length: 16 residues. The CDR3 reads CASSEPYLGANYGYTF. The CDR3 bases are TGTGCCAGCAGCGAGCCCTACTTAGGGGCAAACTATGGCTACACCTTC.

This clonotype has at least ten counts. The junction shows a germline mismatch at one end, possibly a read error. The chain recombines TRBV5-6 with TRBJ2-7, with D possibly being TRBD2 (5 bases). CDR3 length: 14 residues. The germline gives CDR1 SGHDT, CDR2 YYEEEE. CDR3 loop: CASGLAAGRSEQYF. The DNA for the CDR3 is TGTGCCAGCGGCTTAGCTGCGGGCCGGTCCGAGCAGTACTTC.

This chain joins TRBV5-1 and TRBJ1-2, with TRBD1 matching over 8 bases. There are 13 residues in the CDR3. Germline CDR1 SGHRS, CDR2 YFSETQ. V lost 2 bases and J lost 6; bases outside the gene matches: 3. CDR3 in amino acids: CASSFAGGDGYTF. The CDR3, as DNA: TGCGCCAGCAGCTTCGCAGGGGGCGATGGCTACACCTTC.

This clonotype appeared many times. V usage is TRBV4-2 and J usage is TRBJ2-7; 10 positions match TRBD2. V shed 4 bases and J 5 bases; nucleotides not matched to a gene: 5. The CDR3 is made up of 14 amino acids. CDR1 and CDR2 (germline): LGHNA, YNFKEQ. CDR3 residues: CASSPGTSVDEQYF. In DNA, the CDR3 is TGTGCCAGCAGCCCCGGGACTAGCGTGGACGAGCAGTACTTC.

Concerning this clonotype: This may stem from a read error, because a much larger clone lies one nucleotide away. This likely comes from a read error, as the CDR3 has no conserved phenylalanine or tryptophan at its end. The chain has TRBV7-9 and TRBJ2-3; D remains ambiguous. The germline CDR1 and CDR2 sequences are SEHNR and FQNEAQ (reference sequence). This CDR3 is built from 16 residues. The ends were cut back, 4 bases at V and 1 base at J, with 15 bases in the middle. The CDR3, as DNA: TGTGCCAGCAGCTCTATTACAAGCTACGGCACAGATACGCAGTATTAT. Its protein is CASSSITSYGTDTQYY.

This clonotype has ten or more counts. The chain uses TRBV5-1 and TRBJ2-5; D unclear. The CDR3 length is 17 residues. Germline CDR1 is SGHRS and CDR2 is YFSETQ. V lost 0 bases and J lost 3, with 18 bases in between. The CDR3 sequence: CASSLGYDGHWEETQYF. The CDR3 DNA reads as TGCGCCAGCAGCTTGGGTTACGACGGGCACTGGGAAGAGACCCAGTACTTC.

To note about this clonotype: A much larger clone differs from this one at a single base, so this may be a read error. The chain employs TRBV2 and TRBJ2-3; D is possibly TRBD1 (6 bases). The germline gives CDR1 SNHLY, CDR2 FYNNEI. This CDR3 comprises 17 residues. The CDR3 nucleotides read TGTGCCAGCGTCTCTAAAACCCGGGACACCAACACAGATACGCACTATTTT. Protein product: CASVSKTRDTNTDTHYF.

The sample holds a few counts of this clonotype. This may arise from a read error, as a much more abundant clone is one base away. The chain couples TRBV7-9 to TRBJ2-6; D is possibly TRBD1 or TRBD2 (5 bases each). The germline CDR1 and CDR2 sequences are SEHNR and FQNEAQ (reference sequence). The CDR3 extends over 17 amino acids. CDR3 nucleotides: TGTGCCCGCAGCTTAACTTGGGGGTCCTCTGGGGCCAACGTCCTGACTTTC. It translates to CARSLTWGSSGANVLTF. The whole variable domain, filled in from reference TRBV7-9 and TRBJ2-6, reads DTGVSQNPRHKITKRGQNVTFRCDPISEHNRLYWYRQTLGQGPEFLTYFQNEAQLEKSRLLSDRFSAERPKGSFSTLEIQRTEQGDSAMYLCARSLTWGSSGANVLTFGAGSRLTVL.

The count of this clonotype is one. A much bigger clone sits one base away, suggesting this may be a read error. The rearrangement links TRBV30 to TRBJ2-7, with no clear D. The CDR3 is made up of 14 amino acids. Germline-derived CDR1 and CDR2 are GTSNPN and SVGIG (reference sequence). The CDR3 bases are TGTGTCTGGAGTGTACTCGTCGGAACCTACGAGCAGTACTTC. It yields the protein CVWSVLVGTYEQYF.

This clonotype was detected many times. This sequence joins TRBV7-2 and TRBJ2-5; D might be TRBD2 (5 bases). Trimming took 1 base from V and 2 from J, leaving 11 bases between them. The CDR3 spans 15 residues. Germline loops: CDR1 SGHTA, CDR2 FQGNSA. The CDR3 sequence is CASSLGLSGQETQYF. CDR3 nucleotide sequence: TGTGCCAGCAGCTTAGGGCTCAGCGGACAAGAGACCCAGTACTTC. Full variable domain (missing parts from reference TRBV7-2 and TRBJ2-5): GAGVSQSPSNKVTEKGKDVELRCDPISGHTALYWYRQSLGQGLEFLIYFQGNSAPDKSGLPSDRFSAERTGGSVSTLTIQRTQQEDSAVYLCASSLGLSGQETQYFGPGTRLLVL.

This sequence joins TRBV6-1 and TRBJ2-7; a possible D gene is TRBD2 (5 bases). The CDR3 is 13 residues long. Germline CDR1 reads MNHNS; CDR2 reads SASEGT. Trimming removed 8 bases at V and 2 bases at J, with 13 bases between. The CDR3 is CASGRTGTYEQYF. CDR3 DNA sequence: TGTGCCAGCGGACGGACGGGAACCTACGAGCAGTACTTC.